Below are 6 T cell receptor beta chains sequenced from a single sample in a study of T cells in Graves' hyperthyroidism and ophthalmopathy. There were TCR beta CDR3 regions amplified from RNA transcripts. First-round RT-PCR with HTBI primers amplified the TCR CDR3 region. In TCRdb, the multiplex PCR reads were re-called with MiXCR into one record per CDR3 protein. Among 480,000 or so distinct CDR3 sequences, 40% to 55% were seen once, and the ten largest hold approximately 44%. Material: peripheral blood or thyroid tissue (not recorded which). These receptors originate from an adult woman with Graves' disease, either hyperthyroidism or ophthalmopathy (not recorded which).

The table lists this clonotype with a count of one. V and J are TRBV7-8 and TRBJ1-6, with 9 positions matching TRBD1. This CDR3 is built from 16 residues. Trimming cost V 4 bases and J 1 base; bases outside gene matches: 2. Germline CDR1 SGHVS, CDR2 FQNEAQ. DNA of the CDR3: TGTGCCAGCAGCTGGGACAGGGCTTCCTATAATTCACCCCTCCACTTT. It codes for CASSWDRASYNSPLHF.

At least ten counts were recorded for this clonotype. CDR3 sequence (DNA): TGTGCCAGCAGTCGGGACCTTAACTACGAGCAGTACTTC. Its protein product is CASSRDLNYEQYF. The chain employs TRBV12-3 or TRBV12-4 and TRBJ2-7; D is possibly TRBD1 or TRBD2 (5 bases each). V was cut by 5 bases and J by 3 bases, with 11 bases left in between. The length of the CDR3 is 13 residues.

This clonotype has only a few counts. The chain has TRBV7-9 and TRBJ2-7; no reliable D call. Germline CDR1 SEHNR, CDR2 FQNEAQ (reference sequence). V was shortened by 1 base and J by 5 bases, with 6 bases between the two germline ends. The CDR3 has 12 amino acids. This CDR3 is CASSLVWHEQYF. The DNA of the CDR3 is TGTGCCAGCAGCTTAGTTTGGCACGAGCAGTACTTC. Full variable domain (missing parts from reference TRBV7-9 and TRBJ2-7): DTGVSQNPRHKITKRGQNVTFRCDPISEHNRLYWYRQTLGQGPEFLTYFQNEAQLEKSRLLSDRFSAERPKGSFSTLEIQRTEQGDSAMYLCASSLVWHEQYFGPGTRLTVT.

The chain couples TRBV29-1 to TRBJ1-4, with TRBD1 identical over 8 bases. This CDR3 region has 14 residues. Trimming removed 7 bases from V and 8 bases from J; junction bases left unmatched: 12. Germline values: CDR1 SQVTM, CDR2 ANQGSEA. The CDR3 spells CSAVLATGVEKLFF. The CDR3 bases are TGCAGCGCCGTACTCGCGACAGGGGTCGAAAAACTGTTTTTT.

The chain couples TRBV5-4 to TRBJ2-5; 8 nucleotides match TRBD1. The germline V gene encodes CDR1 SGHNT and CDR2 YYREEE (reference sequence). The CDR3 length is 13 residues. J was trimmed by 9 bases and V by 4 bases; bases with no gene match: 8. This CDR3 is CASSMDRERPQYF. The CDR3 DNA reads as TGTGCCAGCAGCATGGACAGGGAGCGGCCCCAGTACTTC.

A note on this clonotype: At one end, the junction sequence differs from germline, possibly due to a read error. V gene TRBV25-1 combines with J gene TRBJ1-5; D gene ambiguous. This CDR3 comprises 13 residues. Germline CDR1 reads MGHDK; CDR2 reads SYGVNS. This chain's CDR3 is CASSAGVNQPQNF. In DNA, the CDR3 is TGTGCCAGCTCAGCGGGAGTCAATCAGCCCCAGAATTTT.